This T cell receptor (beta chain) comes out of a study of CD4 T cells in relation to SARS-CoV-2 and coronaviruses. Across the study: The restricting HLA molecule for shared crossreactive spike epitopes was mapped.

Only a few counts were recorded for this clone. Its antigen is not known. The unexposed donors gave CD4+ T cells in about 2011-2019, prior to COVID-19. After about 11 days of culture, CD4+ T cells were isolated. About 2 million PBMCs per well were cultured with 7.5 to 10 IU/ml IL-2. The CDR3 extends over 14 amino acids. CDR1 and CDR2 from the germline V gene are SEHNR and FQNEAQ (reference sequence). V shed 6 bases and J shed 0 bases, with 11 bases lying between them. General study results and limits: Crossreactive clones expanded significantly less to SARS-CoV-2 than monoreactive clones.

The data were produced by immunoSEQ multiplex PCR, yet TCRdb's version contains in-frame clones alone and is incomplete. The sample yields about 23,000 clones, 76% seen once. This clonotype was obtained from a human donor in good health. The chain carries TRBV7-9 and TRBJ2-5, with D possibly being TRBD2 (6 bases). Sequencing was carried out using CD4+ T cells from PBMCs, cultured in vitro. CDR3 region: CASREGTYQETQYF. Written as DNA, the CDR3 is TGTGCCAGCAGGGAGGGGACGTACCAAGAGACCCAGTACTTC.